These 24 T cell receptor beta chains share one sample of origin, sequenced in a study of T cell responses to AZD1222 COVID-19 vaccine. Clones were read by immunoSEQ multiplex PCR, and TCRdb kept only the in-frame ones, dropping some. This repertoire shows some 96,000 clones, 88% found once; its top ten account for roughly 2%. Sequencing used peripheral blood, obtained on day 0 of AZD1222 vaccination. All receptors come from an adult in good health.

CDR3 region: CASSLEGGVKLFF. The DNA of the CDR3 is TGTGCCAGCAGCCTGGAAGGTGGGGTAAAACTGTTTTTT. J is TRBJ1-4 and V is TRBV3-1 (or the pseudogene TRBV3-2); D is unresolved. Trimming pared 4 bases from V and 10 bases from J, leaving 13 bases between. The germline CDR1 and CDR2 sequences are LGHDT and YNNKEL (reference sequence). The CDR3 extends over 13 amino acids.

The DNA of the CDR3 is TGTGCCAGCACCTGGGGCGGTAATCAGCCCCAGCATTTT. Translating gives CASTWGGNQPQHF. The chain carries TRBV12-3 or TRBV12-4 and TRBJ1-5; tentatively, D is TRBD1 (5 bases). V was shortened by 7 bases and J by 4 bases, with 11 bases between the two germline ends. This CDR3 contains 13 residues.

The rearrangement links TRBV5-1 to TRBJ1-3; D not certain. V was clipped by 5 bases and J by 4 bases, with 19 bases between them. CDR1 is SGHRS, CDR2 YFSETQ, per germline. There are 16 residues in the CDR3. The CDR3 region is CASSWVGRHPGNTIYF. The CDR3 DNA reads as TGCGCCAGCAGTTGGGTCGGCAGGCACCCCGGAAACACCATATATTTT.

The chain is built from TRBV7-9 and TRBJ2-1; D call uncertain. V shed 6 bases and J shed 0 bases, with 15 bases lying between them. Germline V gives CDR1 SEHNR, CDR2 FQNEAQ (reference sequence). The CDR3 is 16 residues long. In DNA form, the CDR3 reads TGTGCCAGCAGTCCATCAGCGCTTAGCTCCTACAATGAGCAGTTCTTC. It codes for CASSPSALSSYNEQFF.

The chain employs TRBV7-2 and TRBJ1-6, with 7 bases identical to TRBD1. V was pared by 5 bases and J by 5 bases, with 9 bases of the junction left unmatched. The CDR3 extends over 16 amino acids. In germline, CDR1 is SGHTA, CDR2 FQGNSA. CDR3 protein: CASSRSTGQDNSPLHF. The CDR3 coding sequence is TGTGCCAGCAGCCGGTCTACCGGACAGGATAATTCACCCCTCCACTTT.

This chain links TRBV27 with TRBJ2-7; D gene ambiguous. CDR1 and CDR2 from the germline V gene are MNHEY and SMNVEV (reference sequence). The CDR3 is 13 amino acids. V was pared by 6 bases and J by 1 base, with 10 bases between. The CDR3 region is CASRVGTSYEQYF. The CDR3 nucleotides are TGTGCCAGCAGGGTAGGAACATCCTACGAGCAGTACTTC.

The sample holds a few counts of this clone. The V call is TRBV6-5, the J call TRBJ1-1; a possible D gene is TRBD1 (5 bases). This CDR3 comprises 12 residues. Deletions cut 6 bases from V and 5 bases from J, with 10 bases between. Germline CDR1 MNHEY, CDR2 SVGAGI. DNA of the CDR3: TGTGCCAGCAGACGGGAGGGGACTGAAGCTTTCTTT. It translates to CASRREGTEAFF.

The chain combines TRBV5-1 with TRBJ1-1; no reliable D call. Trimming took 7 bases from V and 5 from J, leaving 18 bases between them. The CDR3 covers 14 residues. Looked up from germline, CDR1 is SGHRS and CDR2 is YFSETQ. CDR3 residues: CASRPPGDGTEAFF. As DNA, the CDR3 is TGCGCCAGCCGCCCACCGGGAGATGGGACTGAAGCTTTCTTT.

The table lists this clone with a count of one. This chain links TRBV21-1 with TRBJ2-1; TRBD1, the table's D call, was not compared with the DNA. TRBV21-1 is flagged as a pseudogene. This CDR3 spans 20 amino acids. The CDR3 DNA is TGTGCCAGCAGCCCTAACCCCGATTTTTTTTCAGGGAACACGCACAATGAGCAGTTCTTC. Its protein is CASSPNPDFFSGNTHNEQFF.

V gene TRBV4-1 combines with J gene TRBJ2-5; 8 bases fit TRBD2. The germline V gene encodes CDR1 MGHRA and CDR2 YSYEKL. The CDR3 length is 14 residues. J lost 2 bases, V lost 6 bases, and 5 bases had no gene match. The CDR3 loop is CASRAGVLQETQYF. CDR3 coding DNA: TGCGCCAGCAGAGCGGGAGTATTACAAGAGACCCAGTACTTC.

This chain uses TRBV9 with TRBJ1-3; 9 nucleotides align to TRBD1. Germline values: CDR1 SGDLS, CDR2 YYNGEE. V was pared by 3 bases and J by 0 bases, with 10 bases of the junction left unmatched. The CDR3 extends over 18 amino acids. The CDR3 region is CASSESFLDRGSGNTIYF. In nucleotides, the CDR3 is TGTGCCAGCAGCGAGAGTTTTCTGGACAGGGGCTCTGGAAACACCATATATTTT.

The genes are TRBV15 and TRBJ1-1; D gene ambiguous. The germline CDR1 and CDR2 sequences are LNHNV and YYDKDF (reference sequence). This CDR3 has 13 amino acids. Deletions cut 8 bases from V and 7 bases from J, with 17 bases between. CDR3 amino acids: CATAPTPDREAFF. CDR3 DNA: TGTGCCACCGCACCGACTCCCGACCGTGAAGCTTTCTTT.

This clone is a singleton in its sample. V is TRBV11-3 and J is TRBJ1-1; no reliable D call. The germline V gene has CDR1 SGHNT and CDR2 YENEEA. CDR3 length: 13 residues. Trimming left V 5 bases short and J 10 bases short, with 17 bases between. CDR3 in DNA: TGTGCCAGCAGCCCACTAGGCGGAAGGGTAGCTTTCTTT. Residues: CASSPLGGRVAFF.

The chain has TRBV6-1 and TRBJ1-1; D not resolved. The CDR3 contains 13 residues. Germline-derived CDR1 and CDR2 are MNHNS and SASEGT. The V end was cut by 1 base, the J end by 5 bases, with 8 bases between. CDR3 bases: TGTGCCAGCAGTGAAGTTGGGAAAACTGAAGCTTTCTTT. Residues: CASSEVGKTEAFF.

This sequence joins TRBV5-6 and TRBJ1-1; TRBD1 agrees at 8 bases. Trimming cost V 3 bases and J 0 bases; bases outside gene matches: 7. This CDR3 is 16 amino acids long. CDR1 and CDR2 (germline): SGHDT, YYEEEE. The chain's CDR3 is CASSYDRGLMNTEAFF. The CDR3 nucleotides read TGTGCCAGCAGCTACGACAGGGGACTGATGAACACTGAAGCTTTCTTT.

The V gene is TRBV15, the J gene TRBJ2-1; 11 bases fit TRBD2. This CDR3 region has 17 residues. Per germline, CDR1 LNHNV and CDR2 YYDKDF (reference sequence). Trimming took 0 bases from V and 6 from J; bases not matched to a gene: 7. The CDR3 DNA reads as TGTGCCACCAGCAGAGATCGCTTACTAGCGGGAGTCAATGAGCAGTTCTTC. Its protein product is CATSRDRLLAGVNEQFF. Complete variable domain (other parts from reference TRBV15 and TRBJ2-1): DAMVIQNPRYQVTQFGKPVTLSCSQTLNHNVMYWYQQKSSQAPKLLFHYYDKDFNNEADTPDNFQSRRPNTSFCFLDIRSPGLGDTAMYLCATSRDRLLAGVNEQFFGPGTRLTVL.

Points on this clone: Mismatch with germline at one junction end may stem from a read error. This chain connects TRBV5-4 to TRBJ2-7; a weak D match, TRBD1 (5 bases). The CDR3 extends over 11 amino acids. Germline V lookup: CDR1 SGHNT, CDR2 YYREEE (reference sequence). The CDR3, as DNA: TGTGCCAGCAGCTACGGACACGAGAAGTACTTC. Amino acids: CASSYGHEKYF.

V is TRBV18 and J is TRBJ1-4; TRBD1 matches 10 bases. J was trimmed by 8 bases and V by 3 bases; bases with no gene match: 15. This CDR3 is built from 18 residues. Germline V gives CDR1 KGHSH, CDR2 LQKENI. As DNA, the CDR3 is TGTGCCAGCTCACCCGAAACCCAGACAGGGGGCGCGCGGGAAAAACTGTTTTTT. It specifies CASSPETQTGGAREKLFF.

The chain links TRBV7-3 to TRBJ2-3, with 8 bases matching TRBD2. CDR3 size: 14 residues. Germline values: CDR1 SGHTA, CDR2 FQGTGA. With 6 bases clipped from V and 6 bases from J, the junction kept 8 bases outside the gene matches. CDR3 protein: CASSPGLGSDTQYF. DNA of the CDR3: TGTGCCAGCAGTCCGGGACTAGGGTCGGATACGCAGTATTTT.

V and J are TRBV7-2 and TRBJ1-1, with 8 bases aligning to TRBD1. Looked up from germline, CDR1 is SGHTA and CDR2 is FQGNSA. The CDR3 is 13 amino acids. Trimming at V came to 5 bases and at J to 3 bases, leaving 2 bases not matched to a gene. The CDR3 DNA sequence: TGTGCCAGCAGCACACAGGGGGACACTGAAGCTTTCTTT. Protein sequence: CASSTQGDTEAFF.

The CDR3 protein is CATSRELGIHYGYTF. CDR3 coding DNA: TGTGCCACCAGCAGAGAGTTGGGGATCCACTATGGCTACACCTTC. The chain couples TRBV15 to TRBJ1-2, with unresolved D. CDR3 length: 15 residues. V was pared by 0 bases and J by 3 bases, with 11 bases between. Germline CDR1 and CDR2: LNHNV and YYDKDF (reference sequence).

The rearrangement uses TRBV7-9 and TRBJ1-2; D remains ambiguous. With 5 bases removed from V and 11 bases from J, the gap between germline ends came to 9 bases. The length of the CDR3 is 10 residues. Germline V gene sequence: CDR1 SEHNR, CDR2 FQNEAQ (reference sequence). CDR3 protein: CASSTLLYTF. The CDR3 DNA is TGTGCCAGCAGCACCCTTCTGTACACCTTC.

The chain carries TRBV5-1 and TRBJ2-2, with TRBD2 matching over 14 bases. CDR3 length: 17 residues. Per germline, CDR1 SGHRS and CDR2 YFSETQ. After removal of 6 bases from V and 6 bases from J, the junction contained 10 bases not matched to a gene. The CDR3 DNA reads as TGCGCCAGCACCCTGGGACTAGCGGGAGCTTACGCCGGGGAGCTGTTTTTT. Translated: CASTLGLAGAYAGELFF.

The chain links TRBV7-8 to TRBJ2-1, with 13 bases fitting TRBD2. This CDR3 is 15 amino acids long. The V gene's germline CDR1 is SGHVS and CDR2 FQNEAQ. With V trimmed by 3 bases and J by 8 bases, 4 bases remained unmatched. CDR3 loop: CASSFGLAGAHEQFF. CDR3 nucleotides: TGTGCCAGCAGCTTCGGACTAGCGGGAGCCCATGAGCAGTTCTTC.